This T cell receptor (beta chain) comes out of a study of cytomegalovirus exposure and HLA in healthy donors. Vbeta (60) and Jbeta (13) primers were used in the PCR. The data were produced by immunoSEQ multiplex PCR, yet TCRdb's version contains in-frame clones alone and is incomplete. The sample consists of approximately 210,000 clones, 65% to 85% of them appearing once. In regard to this clone: Its antigen is not known.

CDR3 length: 11 residues. V was clipped by 4 bases and J by 2 bases, with 3 bases between them. From germline, CDR1 is MDHEN and CDR2 SYDVKM. Notes on the study in general: In an earlier analysis, in some 540 donors, most V segments appeared productive either ~87% or ~30% of the time. There was a cluster of highly shared sequence variants that was likely a sequencing artifact.

V usage is TRBV28 and J usage is TRBJ2-7; no definite D call. This sequence originates from a man between 18 and 35 years old in good health and CMV-seronegative. The sample consisted of PBMCs. CDR3 region: CASSSTYEQYF. CDR3 DNA: TGTGCCAGCAGTTCCACCTACGAGCAGTACTTC.